The next 15 T cell receptor beta chains were all read from a single sample in a study of OX40 agonist ivuxolimab in advanced cancers. Assay used: immunoSEQ multiplex PCR; TCRdb lists only in-frame clones, some missing. Here the sample spans 120,000 or so clones, roughly 90% being singletons. The input for sequencing was CD4+ or CD8+ T cells sorted from blood, taken in a trial of the OX40 agonist ivuxolimab. The receptors come from an adult with an advanced solid tumor such as melanoma, head and neck, liver or kidney cancer.

The V and J genes are TRBV9 and TRBJ2-2; TRBD2 agrees at 12 bases. Germline trimming cut 3 bases from V and 0 bases from J; bases unmatched to any gene: 0. This CDR3 is 16 amino acids long. Germline V gives CDR1 SGDLS, CDR2 YYNGEE. In nucleotides, the CDR3 is TGTGCCAGCAGCGCTAGCGGGGGGGCGAACACCGGGGAGCTGTTTTTT. It translates to CASSASGGANTGELFF.

This clone has just one count. This chain uses TRBV7-3 with TRBJ2-1, with TRBD1 matching 7 bases. V lost 4 bases and J lost 13; bases outside the gene matches: 16. Germline V gives CDR1 SGHTA, CDR2 FQGTGA. CDR3 length equals 15 residues. DNA for the CDR3: TGTGCCAGCAGCTCAGGCCCCCCCACAGGGGTCGATCAGTTCTTC. Protein product: CASSSGPPTGVDQFF.

This rearrangement joins TRBV30 to TRBJ1-5; 8 bases are a match to TRBD1. The V segment lost 2 bases and the J segment 0 bases; nucleotides outside the gene matches: 9. The CDR3 covers 17 residues. Germline V gene data show CDR1 as GTSNPN and CDR2 as SVGIG (reference sequence). CDR3 nucleotides: TGTGCCTGGAGTACAGGGACAGGCCTTTATAGCAATCAGCCCCAGCATTTT. Translated: CAWSTGTGLYSNQPQHF.

The chain carries TRBV6-6 and TRBJ2-2; 7 positions match TRBD2. With V trimmed by 11 bases and J by 5 bases, 8 bases remained unmatched. The CDR3 runs 13 residues. CDR1 is MNHNY, CDR2 SVGAGI, per germline (reference sequence). The CDR3 nucleotides are TGTGCCTCCCGACGGGGGGATACCGGGGAGCTGTTTTTT. Its protein product is CASRRGDTGELFF.

The rearrangement uses TRBV7-3 and TRBJ2-3; no clear D gene. The germline CDR1 and CDR2 sequences are SGHTA and FQGTGA. This CDR3 comprises 14 residues. The V gene lost 2 bases and the J gene lost 2 bases, with 8 bases spanning the gap. Here the CDR3 reads CASSLVGNTDTQYF. Written as DNA, the CDR3 is TGTGCCAGCAGCTTAGTTGGGAACACAGATACGCAGTATTTT.

This CDR3 is CASSWASGLNSPLHF. CDR3 DNA: TGTGCCAGCAGTTGGGCCTCCGGGTTGAATTCACCCCTCCACTTT. The chain has TRBV28 and TRBJ1-6; D unresolved. V gave up 4 bases and J gave up 7 bases, with 14 bases separating them. Germline V gene sequence: CDR1 MDHEN, CDR2 SYDVKM. The CDR3 spans 15 residues.

V gene TRBV25-1 combines with J gene TRBJ1-4; possible D gene TRBD1, 5 bases. The CDR3 has 16 residues. CDR1 is MGHDK, CDR2 SYGVNS, per germline. The V end was cut by 5 bases, the J end by 6 bases, with 19 bases between. The CDR3 bases are TGTGCCAGCAGTACCCTCGGGGGGTTAGGCGATGAAAAACTGTTTTTT. Translation gives CASSTLGGLGDEKLFF.

The chain joins TRBV19 to TRBJ1-3; D not resolved. V shed 3 bases and J shed 1 base, with 10 bases lying between them. CDR3 size: 15 residues. CDR1 LNHDA and CDR2 SQIVND come from the germline V gene (reference sequence). The DNA of the CDR3 is TGTGCCAGTAGTATCTCGGCAAGGTCTGGAAACACCATATATTTT. As protein: CASSISARSGNTIYF.

The rearrangement joins TRBV5-1 to TRBJ2-5; maybe TRBD1 (6 bases). Per germline, CDR1 SGHRS and CDR2 YFSETQ. V was trimmed by 3 bases and J by 9 bases, leaving 24 bases between them. CDR3 length: 16 residues. The CDR3 protein is CASSSGVGDGAGAQYF. The CDR3 DNA follows: TGCGCCAGCAGCTCCGGGGTCGGGGACGGAGCAGGGGCCCAGTACTTC.

The V call is TRBV7-9, the J call TRBJ1-5; TRBD1 matches at 8 bases. Germline lookup yields CDR1 SEHNR and CDR2 FQNEAQ (reference sequence). The CDR3 runs to 17 residues. The V and J ends lost 1 base and 3 bases, in that order; junction bases with no gene match: 8. The CDR3 reads CASSLVTGVSDNQPQHF. In DNA, the CDR3 is TGTGCCAGCAGCTTAGTGACAGGGGTCAGTGACAATCAGCCCCAGCATTTT. Full variable domain (missing parts from reference TRBV7-9 and TRBJ1-5): DTGVSQNPRHKITKRGQNVTFRCDPISEHNRLYWYRQTLGQGPEFLTYFQNEAQLEKSRLLSDRFSAERPKGSFSTLEIQRTEQGDSAMYLCASSLVTGVSDNQPQHFGDGTRLSIL.

The chain links TRBV19 to TRBJ1-1; no reliable D call. Germline V gene data show CDR1 as LNHDA and CDR2 as SQIVND (reference sequence). V lost 10 bases and J lost 1, with 10 bases in between. This CDR3 comprises 12 residues. In DNA form, the CDR3 reads TGTGCCACTCAACGGAAGAACACTGAAGCTTTCTTT. Amino acid sequence: CATQRKNTEAFF.

A remark on this clone: The sample holds other DNA sequences that translate to the same CDR3. The CDR3 region is CASSDSYEQYF. Here the CDR3 DNA reads TGCGCCAGCAGTGATTCCTACGAGCAGTACTTC. The chain couples TRBV5-1 to TRBJ2-7; D remains ambiguous. CDR3 length equals 11 residues. Germline CDR1 SGHRS, CDR2 YFSETQ. V lost 5 bases, J lost 1 base, and 4 bases lay in between.

This sequence joins TRBV15 and TRBJ2-7, with 9 bases that match TRBD1. The CDR3 has 14 amino acids. From germline, CDR1 is LNHNV and CDR2 YYDKDF (reference sequence). With 0 bases clipped from V and 4 bases from J, the junction kept 1 base outside the gene matches. The CDR3 coding sequence is TGTGCCACCAGCAGAGAGGACAGGGGTTACGAGCAGTACTTC. It is translated as CATSREDRGYEQYF.

This clone was seen only once. The CDR3 nucleotides are TGTGCCAGCAGCCCTACGGGGGAAGAGACCCAGTACTTC. Translation: CASSPTGEETQYF. The chain is built from TRBV5-6 and TRBJ2-5; maybe TRBD2 (6 bases). CDR1 SGHDT and CDR2 YYEEEE come from the germline V gene. The CDR3 is made up of 13 amino acids. V was cut by 4 bases and J by 3 bases, with 10 bases left in between.

The chain carries TRBV4-1 and TRBJ2-7, with D perhaps matching TRBD1 or TRBD2 (5 bases each). Trimming stripped 0 bases from V and 1 base from J, with 19 bases between. There are 18 residues in the CDR3. Germline V gene sequence: CDR1 MGHRA, CDR2 YSYEKL. CDR3: CASSQDRSRGGASYEQYF. CDR3 DNA: TGCGCCAGCAGCCAAGACCGTTCTCGTGGGGGTGCTTCCTACGAGCAGTACTTC.